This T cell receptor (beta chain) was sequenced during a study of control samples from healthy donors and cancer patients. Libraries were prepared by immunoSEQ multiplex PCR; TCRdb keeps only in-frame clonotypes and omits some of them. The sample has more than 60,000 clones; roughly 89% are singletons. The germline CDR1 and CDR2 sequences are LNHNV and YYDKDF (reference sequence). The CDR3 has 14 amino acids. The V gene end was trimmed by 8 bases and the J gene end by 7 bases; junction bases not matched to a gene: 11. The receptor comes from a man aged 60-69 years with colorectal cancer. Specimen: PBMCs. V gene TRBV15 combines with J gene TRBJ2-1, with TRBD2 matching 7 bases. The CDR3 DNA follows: TGTGCCACCCGAGCGGGAAGTTACGATAATGAGCAGTTCTTC. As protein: CATRAGSYDNEQFF.